The 7 T cell receptor beta chains reported below all come from one sample, sequenced in a study of blood T cell repertoires in COVID-19. Libraries were prepared by immunoSEQ multiplex PCR; TCRdb keeps only in-frame clonotypes and omits some of them. The data hold around 170,000 clones, with 88% observed a single time. The source material was PBMCs or T cells enriched from blood (not recorded which). Receptors originate from a woman younger than 35 who had recovered from COVID-19.

V and J are TRBV10-3 and TRBJ1-1; 7 nucleotides match TRBD1. V shed 6 bases and J 6 bases; nucleotides not matched to a gene: 10. Germline loops: CDR1 ENHRY, CDR2 SYGVKD. This CDR3 region has 14 residues. The DNA for the CDR3 is TGTGCCATCAGAGAGGGGGCAGGGCGCGCTGAAGCTTTCTTT. Residues: CAIREGAGRAEAFF.

The V gene is TRBV28, the J gene TRBJ2-3; 9 bases map to TRBD2. The CDR3 is 17 amino acids. Trimming removed 6 bases from V and 1 base from J; junction bases left unmatched: 11. Germline-derived CDR1 and CDR2 are MDHEN and SYDVKM. CDR3 nucleotide sequence: TGTGCCAGCAGCACCAGGGGCGGGGGGGCTGGCACAGATACGCAGTATTTT. Its protein product is CASSTRGGGAGTDTQYF.

The V call is TRBV6-5, the J call TRBJ2-3; possible D gene TRBD1, 6 bases. CDR3 size: 13 residues. Germline CDR1 reads MNHEY; CDR2 reads SVGAGI. The V and J ends lost 7 bases and 5 bases respectively, with 13 bases between them. The CDR3 spells CASKTGIGDTQYF. CDR3 nucleotide sequence: TGTGCCAGCAAAACAGGGATAGGAGATACGCAGTATTTT.

V usage is TRBV19 and J usage is TRBJ2-1; 7 bases are shared with TRBD1. Per the germline V gene, CDR1 is LNHDA and CDR2 is SQIVND (reference sequence). The CDR3 loop spans 14 amino acids. J was trimmed by 7 bases and V by 6 bases; bases with no gene match: 9. CDR3 coding DNA: TGTGCCAGTAGCACGCCGGGACAGAGTAATGAGCAGTTCTTC. This gives the protein CASSTPGQSNEQFF.

CDR3 DNA: TGTGCCAGCAGCCAAGACTGGGGACTAGCCAAAAACATTCAGTACTTC. It yields the protein CASSQDWGLAKNIQYF. The chain employs TRBV4-2 and TRBJ2-4, with a possible D match to TRBD2 (6 bases). The germline gives CDR1 LGHNA, CDR2 YNFKEQ. V was pared by 0 bases and J by 0 bases, with 9 bases between. The CDR3 runs to 16 residues.

This chain uses TRBV2 with TRBJ2-1; tentative D call: TRBD1 (7 bases). This CDR3 region has 14 residues. Germline assignment: CDR1 SNHLY and CDR2 FYNNEI. V shed 6 bases and J shed 4 bases, with 13 bases lying between them. CDR3 residues: CASSAGQLYNEQFF. The CDR3 DNA reads TGTGCCAGCAGCGCGGGACAGCTTTACAATGAGCAGTTCTTC.

The V gene is TRBV28, the J gene TRBJ2-2; the match to TRBD1 covers 8 bases. The CDR3 has 14 amino acids. Germline CDR1 MDHEN, CDR2 SYDVKM. The V gene end was trimmed by 5 bases and the J gene end by 4 bases; junction bases not matched to a gene: 3. The CDR3 spells CASSHDRGTGELFF. CDR3 sequence (DNA): TGTGCCAGCAGTCACGACAGGGGCACCGGGGAGCTGTTTTTT.